This T cell receptor beta chain was sequenced during a study of blood T cell repertoires in COVID-19. About the study: The analysed material was cDNA or gDNA that came from T cells, B-cell-depleted T cells, or PBMCs.

TCRdb's copy holds only in-frame clones and misses some; the assay was immunoSEQ multiplex PCR. The table lists 250,000 to 400,000 clones, about 85% of them singletons. Germline CDR1 SGHTA, CDR2 FQGNSA. Losses at the gene ends were 6 bases for V and 7 bases for J; bases not matched to a gene: 10. The CDR3 length is 14 residues. J is TRBJ1-2 and V is TRBV7-2; 8 bases match TRBD1. This sequence was found in a woman aged 30 to 39 who had been exposed to COVID-19. Sequencing was performed on PBMCs or T cells enriched from blood (not recorded which). The CDR3 sequence: CASREGQGWGGYTF. As DNA, the CDR3 is TGTGCCAGCAGGGAAGGACAGGGTTGGGGTGGCTACACCTTC.